This T cell receptor beta chain was captured in a study of blood T cells in healthy people across ages. In its sample, this clonotype was seen many times. Its antigen is currently unknown. The second PCR ran 7 to 11 cycles with a sample-barcoded 5' primer and J-beta primers. Samples each returned at least 3 million CDR3-containing paired-end reads. TCRdb reanalysed the 5' RACE reads using MiXCR and keeps one entry per CDR3 protein. The sample has around 320,000 distinct CDR3 sequences, roughly 29% seen once; the top ten hold 29%. Regarding the study as a whole: With age, beta diversity per million T cells declined roughly linearly, significantly by about 40.

The sample comprised blood. This receptor was identified in a woman aged 65 to 85 in good health.

CDR3: CASSLLTSGKSSYNEQFF. The DNA for the CDR3 is TGCGCCAGCAGCTTGCTGACTAGCGGAAAAAGCTCCTACAATGAGCAGTTCTTC. V gene TRBV5-1 combines with J gene TRBJ2-1, with 9 bases aligning to TRBD2. Trimming at V came to 1 base and at J to 0 bases, leaving 8 bases not matched to a gene. Germline V lookup: CDR1 SGHRS, CDR2 YFSETQ. This CDR3 is built from 18 residues.